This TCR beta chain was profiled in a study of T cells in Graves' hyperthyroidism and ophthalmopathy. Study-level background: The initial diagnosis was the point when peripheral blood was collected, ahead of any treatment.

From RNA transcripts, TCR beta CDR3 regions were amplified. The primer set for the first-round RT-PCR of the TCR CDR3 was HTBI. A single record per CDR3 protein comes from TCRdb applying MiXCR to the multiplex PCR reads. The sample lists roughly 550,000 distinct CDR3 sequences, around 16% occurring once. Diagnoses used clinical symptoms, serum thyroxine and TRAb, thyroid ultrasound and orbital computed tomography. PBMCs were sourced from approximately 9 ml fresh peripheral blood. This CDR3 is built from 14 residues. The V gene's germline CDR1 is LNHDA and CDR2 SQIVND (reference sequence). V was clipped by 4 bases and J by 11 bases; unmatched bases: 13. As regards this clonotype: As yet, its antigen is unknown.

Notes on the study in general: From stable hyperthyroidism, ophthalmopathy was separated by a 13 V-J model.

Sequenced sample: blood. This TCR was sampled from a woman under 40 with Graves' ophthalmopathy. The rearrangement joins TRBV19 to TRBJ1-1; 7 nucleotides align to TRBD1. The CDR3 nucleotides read TGTGCCAGTAGTAAATCGGGACAGTCGAGGCGGGCTTTCTTT. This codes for CASSKSGQSRRAFF.